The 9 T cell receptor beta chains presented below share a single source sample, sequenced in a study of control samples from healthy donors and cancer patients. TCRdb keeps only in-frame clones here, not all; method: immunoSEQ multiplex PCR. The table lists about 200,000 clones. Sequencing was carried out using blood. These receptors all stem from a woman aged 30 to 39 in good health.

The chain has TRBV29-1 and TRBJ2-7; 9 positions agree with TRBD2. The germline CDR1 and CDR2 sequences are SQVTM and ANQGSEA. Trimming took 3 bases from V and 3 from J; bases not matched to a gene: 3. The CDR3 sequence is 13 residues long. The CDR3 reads CSVERGGNYEQYF. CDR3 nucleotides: TGCAGCGTTGAGCGGGGGGGAAACTACGAGCAGTACTTC.

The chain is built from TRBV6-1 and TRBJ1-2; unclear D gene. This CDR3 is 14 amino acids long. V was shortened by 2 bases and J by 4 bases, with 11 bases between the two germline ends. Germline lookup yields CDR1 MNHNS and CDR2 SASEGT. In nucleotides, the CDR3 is TGTGCCAGCAGTGAAAGTGGGGAGGGCTATGGCTACACCTTC. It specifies CASSESGEGYGYTF.

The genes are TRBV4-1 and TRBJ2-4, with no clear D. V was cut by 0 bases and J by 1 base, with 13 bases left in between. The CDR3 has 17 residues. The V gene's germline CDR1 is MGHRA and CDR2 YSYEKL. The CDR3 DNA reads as TGCGCCAGCAGCCAAGATCAAACTCGGTGGGCCAAAAACATTCAGTACTTC. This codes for CASSQDQTRWAKNIQYF.

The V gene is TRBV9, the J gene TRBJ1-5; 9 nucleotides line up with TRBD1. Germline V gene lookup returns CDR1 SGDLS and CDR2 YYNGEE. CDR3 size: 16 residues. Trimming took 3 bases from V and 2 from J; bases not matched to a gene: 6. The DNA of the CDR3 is TGTGCCAGCAGCGCTACAGGGGGCGGGGGCAATCAGCCCCAGCATTTT. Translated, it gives CASSATGGGGNQPQHF.

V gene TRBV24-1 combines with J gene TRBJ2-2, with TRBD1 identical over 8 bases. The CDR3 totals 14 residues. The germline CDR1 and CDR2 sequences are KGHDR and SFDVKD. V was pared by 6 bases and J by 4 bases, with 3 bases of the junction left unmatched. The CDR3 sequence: CATSPGGGTGELFF. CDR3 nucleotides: TGTGCCACCAGTCCAGGGGGCGGCACCGGGGAGCTGTTTTTT.

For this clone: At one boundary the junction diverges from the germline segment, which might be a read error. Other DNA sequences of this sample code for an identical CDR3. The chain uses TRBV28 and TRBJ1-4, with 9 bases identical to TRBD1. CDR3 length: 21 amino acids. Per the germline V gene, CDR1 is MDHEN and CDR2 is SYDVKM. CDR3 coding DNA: TGTGCCAGCAGAAGACCGGGACAGGGCTACCTACTGCTTGAAACGGGGACGAAGGGTCTTTTT. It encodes CASRRPGQGYLLLETGTKGLF.

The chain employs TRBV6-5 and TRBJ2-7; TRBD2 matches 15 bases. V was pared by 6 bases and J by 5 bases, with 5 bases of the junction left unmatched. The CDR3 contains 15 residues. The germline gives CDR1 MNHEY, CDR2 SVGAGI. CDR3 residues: CASSRTSGGADEQYF. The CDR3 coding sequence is TGTGCCAGCAGCCGGACTAGCGGGGGGGCCGACGAGCAGTACTTC.

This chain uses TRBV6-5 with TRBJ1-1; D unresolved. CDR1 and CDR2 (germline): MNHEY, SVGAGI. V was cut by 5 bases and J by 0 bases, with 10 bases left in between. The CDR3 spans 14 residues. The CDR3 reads CASSPGRLNTEAFF. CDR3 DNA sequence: TGTGCCAGCAGTCCCGGGAGGTTGAACACTGAAGCTTTCTTT.

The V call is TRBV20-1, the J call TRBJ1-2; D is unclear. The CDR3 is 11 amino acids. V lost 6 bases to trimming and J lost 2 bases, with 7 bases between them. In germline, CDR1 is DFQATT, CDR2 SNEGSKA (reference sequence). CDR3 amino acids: CSAPVNYGYTF. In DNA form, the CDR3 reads TGCAGTGCCCCGGTAAACTATGGCTACACCTTC.